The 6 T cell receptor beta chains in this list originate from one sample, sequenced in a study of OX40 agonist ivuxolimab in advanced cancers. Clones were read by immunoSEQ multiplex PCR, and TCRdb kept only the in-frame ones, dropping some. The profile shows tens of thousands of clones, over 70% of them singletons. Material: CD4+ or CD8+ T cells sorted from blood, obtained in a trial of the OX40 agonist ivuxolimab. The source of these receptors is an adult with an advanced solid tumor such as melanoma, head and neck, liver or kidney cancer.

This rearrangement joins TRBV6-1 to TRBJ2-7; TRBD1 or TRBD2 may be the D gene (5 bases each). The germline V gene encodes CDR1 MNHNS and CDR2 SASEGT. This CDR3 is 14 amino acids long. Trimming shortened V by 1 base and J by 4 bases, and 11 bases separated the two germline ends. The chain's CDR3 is CASSEGKGPYEQYV. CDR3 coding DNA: TGTGCCAGCAGTGAAGGTAAGGGACCTTACGAGCAGTACGTC.

The CDR3 coding sequence is TGTGCCAGTAGTCCACAGGGGAACACCGGGGAGCTGTTTTTT. Translation gives CASSPQGNTGELFF. The V and J genes are TRBV19 and TRBJ2-2, with D possibly being TRBD1 (6 bases). Germline loops: CDR1 LNHDA, CDR2 SQIVND (reference sequence). V lost 5 bases to trimming and J lost 1 base, with 8 bases between them. The CDR3 sequence is 14 residues long.

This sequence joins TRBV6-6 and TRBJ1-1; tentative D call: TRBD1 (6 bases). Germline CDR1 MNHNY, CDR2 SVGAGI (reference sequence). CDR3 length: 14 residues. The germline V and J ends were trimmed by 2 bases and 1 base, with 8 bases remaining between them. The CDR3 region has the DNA TGTGCCAGCAGTTACGAGGGGGGGAACACTGAAGCTTTCTTT. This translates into CASSYEGGNTEAFF.

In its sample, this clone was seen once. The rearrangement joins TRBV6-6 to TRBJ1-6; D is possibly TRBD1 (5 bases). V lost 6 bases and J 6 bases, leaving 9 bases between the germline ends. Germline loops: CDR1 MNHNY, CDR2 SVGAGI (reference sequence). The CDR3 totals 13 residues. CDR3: CASSRTLNSPLHF. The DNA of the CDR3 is TGTGCCAGCAGCCGGACACTTAATTCACCCCTCCACTTT.

This CDR3 is CATSTPGTKYNEQFF. DNA for the CDR3: TGTGCCACCAGCACACCCGGGACTAAGTACAATGAGCAGTTCTTC. The chain recombines TRBV15 with TRBJ2-1; 7 bases are a match to TRBD2. The CDR3 is 15 residues long. Germline V gene lookup returns CDR1 LNHNV and CDR2 YYDKDF (reference sequence). After removal of 4 bases from V and 4 bases from J, the junction contained 7 bases not matched to a gene. The whole variable domain, remainder taken from reference TRBV15 and TRBJ2-1, is DAMVIQNPRYQVTQFGKPVTLSCSQTLNHNVMYWYQQKSSQAPKLLFHYYDKDFNNEADTPDNFQSRRPNTSFCFLDIRSPGLGDTAMYLCATSTPGTKYNEQFFGPGTRLTVL.

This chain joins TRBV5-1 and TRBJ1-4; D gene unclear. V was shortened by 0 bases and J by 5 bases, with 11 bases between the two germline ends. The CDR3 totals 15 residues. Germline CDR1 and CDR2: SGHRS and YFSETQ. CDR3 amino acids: CASSLGPSGNEKLFF. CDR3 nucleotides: TGCGCCAGCAGCTTGGGGCCCTCTGGAAATGAAAAACTGTTTTTT.